These 10 T cell receptor beta chains share one sample of origin, sequenced in a study of Graves' ophthalmopathy and Graves' hyperthyroidism. RNA transcripts were the template, and TCR beta CDR3 regions were amplified from them. The workflow started with a first-round RT-PCR run with HTBI primers and then moved on to a second-round multiplex PCR. MiXCR, applied by TCRdb to the multiplex PCR reads, yields one record per CDR3 protein. The sample includes over a million distinct CDR3 sequences, roughly two fifths of them seen just once. Sequencing was performed on peripheral blood or thyroid tissue (not recorded which). Receptors originate from an adult man with Graves' hyperthyroidism.

This clonotype has only a few counts. This chain connects TRBV11-2 to TRBJ1-1; D is perhaps TRBD1 (5 bases). V was cut by 0 bases and J by 12 bases, with 14 bases left in between. This CDR3 region has 13 residues. CDR1 is SGHAT, CDR2 FQNNGV, per germline. This CDR3 is CASSLDHKGSTFF. The CDR3 DNA reads as TGTGCCAGCAGCTTAGATCACAAGGGGTCGACTTTCTTT.

The chain uses TRBV11-2 and TRBJ2-7; D may be TRBD1 (7 bases). CDR1 is SGHAT, CDR2 FQNNGV, per germline. V was shortened by 9 bases and J by 3 bases, with 15 bases between the two germline ends. There are 13 residues in the CDR3. The CDR3 here is CARSGGLFYEQYF. Written as DNA, the CDR3 is TGTGCCAGGTCAGGGGGACTCTTCTACGAGCAGTACTTC.

This clonotype was recorded only once. The V gene is TRBV29-1, the J gene TRBJ2-7; the match to TRBD2 covers 10 bases. CDR1 is SQVTM and CDR2 is ANQGSEA in the germline V gene. The CDR3 is 13 amino acids. Trimming removed 3 bases from V and 7 bases from J; junction bases left unmatched: 6. CDR3 coding DNA: TGCAGCGTTGACCTAGCGGGAGTCGGGGAGCAGTACTTC. Its translation is CSVDLAGVGEQYF.

V and J are TRBV7-8 and TRBJ1-1; possibly TRBD1 for D (6 bases). The germline V gene encodes CDR1 SGHVS and CDR2 FQNEAQ. The CDR3 loop spans 16 amino acids. The ends were cut back, 5 bases at V and 2 bases at J, with 18 bases in the middle. The DNA of the CDR3 is TGTGCCAGCAGCGCCCCGGGCAGGGGCCTAAACACTGAAGCTTTCTTT. Translation gives CASSAPGRGLNTEAFF.

The genes are TRBV29-1 and TRBJ2-5, with 7 bases identical to TRBD2. The CDR3 has 12 amino acids. Germline loops: CDR1 SQVTM, CDR2 ANQGSEA. With 6 bases clipped from V and 5 bases from J, the junction kept 6 bases outside the gene matches. Written as DNA, the CDR3 is TGCAGCGTCAGGACTAGTCCGGAGACCCAGTACTTC. Translating gives CSVRTSPETQYF.

This clonotype was detected many times. The chain links TRBV2 to TRBJ2-2; D call uncertain. The CDR3 sequence is 15 residues long. Deletions cut 4 bases from V and 4 bases from J, with 13 bases between. Germline V CDR1 and CDR2: SNHLY, FYNNEI. CDR3 sequence: CASSVAPAGTGELFF. The CDR3, as DNA: TGTGCCAGCAGTGTAGCCCCGGCTGGCACCGGGGAGCTGTTTTTT.

Many counts were recorded for this clonotype. The gene calls are TRBV9 and TRBJ2-7; D gene unclear. Germline V gene sequence: CDR1 SGDLS, CDR2 YYNGEE. Trimming removed 4 bases at V and 1 base at J, with 9 bases between. This CDR3 region has 13 residues. The CDR3 nucleotides read TGTGCCAGCAGCCCAGCGCTGTCCTACGAGCAGTACTTC. Its protein product is CASSPALSYEQYF.

There are a few counts of this clonotype. The CDR3 DNA follows: TGTGCCAGTTTACCCGCGGACGGGGTTAACACCGGGGAGCTGTTTTTT. Protein product: CASLPADGVNTGELFF. The genes are TRBV19 and TRBJ2-2; a weak D match, TRBD2 (5 bases). The CDR3 is made up of 16 amino acids. CDR1 and CDR2 (germline): LNHDA, SQIVND (reference sequence). Deletions cut 8 bases from V and 2 bases from J, with 18 bases between.

This clonotype was recorded only once. V and J are TRBV7-6 and TRBJ2-7; D perhaps matches TRBD1 (5 bases). V gave up 4 bases and J gave up 5 bases, with 12 bases separating them. The CDR3 spans 13 residues. Per germline, CDR1 SGHVS and CDR2 FNYEAQ. The CDR3 is CASSSSQGHEQYF. CDR3 sequence (DNA): TGTGCCAGCAGCTCCTCGCAGGGCCACGAGCAGTACTTC.

V is TRBV7-9 and J is TRBJ2-7; TRBD2 aligns across 11 bases. Germline V gene data show CDR1 as SEHNR and CDR2 as FQNEAQ (reference sequence). CDR3 length: 15 residues. Germline trimming cut 5 bases from V and 6 bases from J; bases unmatched to any gene: 9. This CDR3 is CASSPPGTSGLEQYF. For the CDR3, the DNA is TGTGCCAGCAGCCCCCCCGGGACTAGCGGACTCGAGCAGTACTTC.